What follows is one T cell receptor beta chain and its context. At least ten counts were recorded for this clonotype. Its cognate antigen has yet to be identified. Per-nucleotide qualities are absent, and no much larger clonotype sits a single base away. The CDR3 contains 13 residues, cysteine and phenylalanine counted. The only DNA kept is the CDR3, 39 bases in frame from the first base. Sequences DFQATT (CDR1) and SNEGSKA (CDR2) are obtained from the germline V gene (reference sequence). Trimming at the junction amounts to 3 bases on V and 3 bases on J, and the germline ends lie 11 bases apart. These data originate in a study of human T cells and chemical hapten exposure (TCRdb year 2021). Context from the whole study: For sensitization, 2% DPC in acetone was applied to a 2 cm by 2 cm area of upper inner arm skin. Patients additionally received weekly therapeutic DPC doses to the scalp throughout the roughly 25-week study period. For TCR sequencing, blood came from some 31 alopecia patients at anywhere from one to four time points (pre-sensitization, 2, 6 and 24 weeks). The mostly female patient cohort included alopecia areata with under or over 50% scalp involvement, alopecia totalis and alopecia universalis. Libraries were pooled for sequencing, and variation in per-sample TCR yields was attributed mainly to small differences in library volumes within the pool. Blood samples were taken from patients before sensitization (week 0) and then at 2, 6 and about 24 weeks after DPC sensitization. Patch testing was done on the upper back using Finn chambers containing 0.01% DPC, and results were scored after 6 days according to International Contact Dermatitis Research Group standards. Peripheral blood TCR repertoire changes were tracked in vivo in alopecia patients during primary and secondary sensitization to the hapten diphenylcyclopropenone (DPC).

This specimen's time point label, per the study, means: patch test 1, 2 weeks after DPC sensitization. The treatment or condition tag for this specimen amounts to: therapeutic diphenylcyclopropenone sensitization with weekly scalp DPC. At each patch-test visit, blood was drawn before the patch test was applied. Patients were considered eligible if aged 18 to 70, diagnosed with alopecia and deemed suitable for DPC therapy, and patients were excluded if pregnant. Total RNA was extracted from unfractionated whole blood collected in Tempus Blood RNA tubes. Library preparation used RACE. The sample was run on a NextSeq 500. During library preparation, unique molecular identifiers were attached to individual cDNA molecules so that TCRs could be counted in a quantitative, reproducible way. From each blood RNA sample, both TCR alpha and TCR beta chains were sequenced. The authors processed their data as follows. The median number of TCRs per sample was 85,000 to 100,000, ranging from roughly 23,224 to 700,000. V, J and CDR3 annotation of the TCR reads was carried out using the Decombinator software suite. To make PS versus PT1 abundance plots, every sample was subsampled to the same number of TCRs (28,000). TCRs were defined as expanded if absent before sensitization and observed at least eight times at the 2-week time point. Using fastp trimming at Q25 and MiXCR clonotype assembly, TCRdb reanalyzed the public sequencing data and kept in-frame beta chains. Entries are consolidated by CDR3 protein sequence, retaining the most common genes and DNA. The V and J calls here are based on TCRdb, not the publication. The sample table contains more than 65,000 distinct CDR3 sequences; only one count was recorded for 7.5% to 9.5% of them. The top ten hold 1.5% to 1.9% of the sample.

The paper as a whole reports these results and caveats: A positive correlation was found between the number of PT1 expanded TCRs and patch test score, with significance reached at thresholds 8, 16 and 32 but not 4. After repeated subsampling, changes were observed in the strength of the expansion versus patch-test correlation and in the threshold at which the correlation became significant. Expanded TCRs formed significantly more large CDR3 similarity clusters than pre-sensitization or healthy control sets, consistent with antigen-driven responses. No change with DPC sensitization was found in the number of TCRs above 1 in 1000 frequency, and no evidence of global repertoire structure alterations was found. Because every patient had alopecia, a presumed autoimmune disease, the patients' immune response might differ from that of healthy individuals.

Sequencing used whole blood, obtained in connection with sensitization to the hapten diphenylcyclopropenone (DPC). In this chain, TRBV20-1 is recombined with TRBJ1-2; confidence is insufficient to name the D gene. This receptor was obtained from a woman in her 30s with alopecia areata. Some clones in this sample may be carry-over from other donors' samples. The CDR3: CSARKDGYYGYTF. The sequenced DNA is TGCAGTGCTAGGAAGGACGGCTACTATGGCTACACCTTC.